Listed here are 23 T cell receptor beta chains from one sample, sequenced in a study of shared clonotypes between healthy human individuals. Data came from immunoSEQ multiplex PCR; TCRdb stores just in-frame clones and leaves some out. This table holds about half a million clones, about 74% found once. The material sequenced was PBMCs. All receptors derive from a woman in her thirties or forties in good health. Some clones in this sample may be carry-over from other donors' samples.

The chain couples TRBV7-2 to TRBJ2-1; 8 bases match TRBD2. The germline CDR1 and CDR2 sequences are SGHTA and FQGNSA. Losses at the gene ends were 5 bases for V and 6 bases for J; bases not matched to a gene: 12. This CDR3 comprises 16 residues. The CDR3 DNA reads TGTGCCAGCAGCCGGGAGGGGACTAGGGGCCCCAATGAGCAGTTCTTC. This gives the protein CASSREGTRGPNEQFF.

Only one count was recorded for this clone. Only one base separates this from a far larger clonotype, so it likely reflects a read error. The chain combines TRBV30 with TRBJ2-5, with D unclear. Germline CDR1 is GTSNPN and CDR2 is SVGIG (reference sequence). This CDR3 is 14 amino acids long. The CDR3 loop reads CAWRRLLYQETRYF. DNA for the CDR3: TGTGCCTGGAGGAGGCTCCTGTACCAAGAGACCCGGTACTTC. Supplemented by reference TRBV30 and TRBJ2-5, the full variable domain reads SQTIHQWPATLVQPVGSPLSLECTVEGTSNPNLYWYRQAAGRGLQLLFYSVGIGQISSEVPQNLSASRPQDRQFILSSKKLLLSDSGFYLCAWRRLLYQETRYFGPGTRLLVL.

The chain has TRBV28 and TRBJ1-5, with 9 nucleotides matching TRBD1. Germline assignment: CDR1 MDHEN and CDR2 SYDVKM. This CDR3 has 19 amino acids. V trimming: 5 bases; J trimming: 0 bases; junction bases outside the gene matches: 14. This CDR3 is CASSEPGQGLVHSNQPQHF. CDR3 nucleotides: TGTGCCAGCAGTGAACCGGGACAGGGCTTAGTTCATAGCAATCAGCCCCAGCATTTT.

The CDR3 reads CASSGLPAQGTDTQYF. The CDR3 DNA follows: TGCGCCAGCAGTGGGCTCCCTGCGCAGGGCACAGATACGCAGTATTTT. V is TRBV10-1 and J is TRBJ2-3, with no clear D. V lost 4 bases to trimming and J lost 1 base, with 15 bases between them. CDR1 and CDR2 (germline): WNHNN, SYGVQD (reference sequence). The CDR3 runs 16 residues.

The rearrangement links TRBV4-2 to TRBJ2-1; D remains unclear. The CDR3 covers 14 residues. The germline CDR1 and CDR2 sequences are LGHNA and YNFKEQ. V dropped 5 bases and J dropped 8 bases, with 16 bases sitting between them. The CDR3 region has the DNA TGTGCCAGCAGCGACGGTTGGAGTGGGGATGAGCAGTTCTTC. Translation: CASSDGWSGDEQFF.

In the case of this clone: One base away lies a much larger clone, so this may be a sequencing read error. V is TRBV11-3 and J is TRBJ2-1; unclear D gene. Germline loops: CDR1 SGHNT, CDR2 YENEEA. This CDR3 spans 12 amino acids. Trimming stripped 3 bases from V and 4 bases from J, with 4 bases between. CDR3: CASSFRYNEQFF. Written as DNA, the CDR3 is TGTGCCAGCAGCTTTAGGTACAATGAGCAGTTCTTC.

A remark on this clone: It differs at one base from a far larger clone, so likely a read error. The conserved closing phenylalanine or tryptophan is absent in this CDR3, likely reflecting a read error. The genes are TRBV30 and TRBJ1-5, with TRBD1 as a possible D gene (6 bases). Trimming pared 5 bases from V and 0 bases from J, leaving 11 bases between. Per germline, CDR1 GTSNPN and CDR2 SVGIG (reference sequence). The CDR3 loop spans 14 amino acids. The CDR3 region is CAWPPGHSNQPQHS. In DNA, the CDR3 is TGTGCCTGGCCTCCGGGACATAGCAATCAGCCCCAGCATTCT.

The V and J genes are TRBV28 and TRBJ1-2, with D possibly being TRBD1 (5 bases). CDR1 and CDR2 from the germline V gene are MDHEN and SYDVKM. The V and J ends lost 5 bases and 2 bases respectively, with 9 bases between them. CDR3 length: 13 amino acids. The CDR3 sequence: CASSPAGNYGYTF. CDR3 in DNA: TGTGCCAGCAGTCCGGCAGGGAACTATGGCTACACCTTC.

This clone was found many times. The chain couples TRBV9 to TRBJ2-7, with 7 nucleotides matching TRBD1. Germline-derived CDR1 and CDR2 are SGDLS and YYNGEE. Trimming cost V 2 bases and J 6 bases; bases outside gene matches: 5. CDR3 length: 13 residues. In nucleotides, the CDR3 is TGTGCCAGCAGCGTGAACAGGGGCAGCGAGCAGTACTTC. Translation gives CASSVNRGSEQYF.

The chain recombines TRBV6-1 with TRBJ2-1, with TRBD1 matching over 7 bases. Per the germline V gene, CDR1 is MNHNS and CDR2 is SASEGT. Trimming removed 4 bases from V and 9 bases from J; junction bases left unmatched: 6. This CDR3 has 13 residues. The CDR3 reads CASSAQQGLEQFF. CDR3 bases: TGTGCCAGCAGTGCTCAACAGGGGCTTGAGCAGTTCTTC.

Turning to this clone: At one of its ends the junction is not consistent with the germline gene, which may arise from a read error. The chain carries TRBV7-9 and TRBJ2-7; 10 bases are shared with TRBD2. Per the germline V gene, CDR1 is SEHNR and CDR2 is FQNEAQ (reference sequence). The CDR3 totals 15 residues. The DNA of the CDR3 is TGCGCCAGCAGCCAGTCGACTAGCGGGTTCTACGAGCAGTACTTC. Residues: CASSQSTSGFYEQYF.

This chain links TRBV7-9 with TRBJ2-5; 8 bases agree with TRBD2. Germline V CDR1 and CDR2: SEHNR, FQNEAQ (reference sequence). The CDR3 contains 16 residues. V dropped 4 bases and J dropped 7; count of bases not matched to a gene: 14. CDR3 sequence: CASSSSPSREAGTQYF. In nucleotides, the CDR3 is TGTGCCAGCAGCTCCTCCCCTTCGCGGGAGGCTGGGACCCAGTACTTC.

CDR3 in DNA: TGTGCCAGCTCACGGGAGGCGAGAGGTCCTGGTGAAAAACTGTTTTTT. It translates to CASSREARGPGEKLFF. The genes are TRBV18 and TRBJ1-4; D is unclear. In germline, CDR1 is KGHSH, CDR2 LQKENI. This CDR3 has 16 residues. Trimming removed 4 bases at V and 7 bases at J, with 19 bases between. Variable domain in full (rest from reference TRBV18 and TRBJ1-4): NAGVMQNPRHLVRRRGQEARLRCSPMKGHSHVYWYRQLPEEGLKFMVYLQKENIIDESGMPKERFSAEFPKEGPSILRIQQVVRGDSAAYFCASSREARGPGEKLFFGSGTQLSVL.

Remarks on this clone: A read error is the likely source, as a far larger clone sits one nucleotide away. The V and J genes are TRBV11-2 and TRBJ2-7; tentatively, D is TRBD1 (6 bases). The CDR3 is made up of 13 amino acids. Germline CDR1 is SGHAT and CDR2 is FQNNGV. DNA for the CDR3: TGTGCCAGCAGCTTAACAGGGTCCTACAAGCAGTACTTC. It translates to CASSLTGSYKQYF. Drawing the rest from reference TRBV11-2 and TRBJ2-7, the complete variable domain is EAGVAQSPRYKIIEKRQSVAFWCNPISGHATLYWYQQILGQGPKLLIQFQNNGVVDDSQLPKDRFSAERLKGVDSTLKIQPAKLEDSAVYLCASSLTGSYKQYFGPGTRLTVT.

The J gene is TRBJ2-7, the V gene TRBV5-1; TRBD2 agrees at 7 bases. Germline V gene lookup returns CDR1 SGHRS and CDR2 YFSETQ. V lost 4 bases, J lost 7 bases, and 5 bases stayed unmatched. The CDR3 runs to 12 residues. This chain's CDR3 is CASSGRAREQYF. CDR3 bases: TGCGCCAGCAGCGGGAGGGCCAGGGAGCAGTACTTC.

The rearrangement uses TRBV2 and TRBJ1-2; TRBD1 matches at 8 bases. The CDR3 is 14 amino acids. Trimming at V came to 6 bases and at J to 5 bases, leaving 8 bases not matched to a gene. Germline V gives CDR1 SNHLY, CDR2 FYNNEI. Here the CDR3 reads CASRDRAEVYGYTF. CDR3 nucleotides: TGTGCCAGCAGGGACAGGGCGGAGGTTTATGGCTACACCTTC.

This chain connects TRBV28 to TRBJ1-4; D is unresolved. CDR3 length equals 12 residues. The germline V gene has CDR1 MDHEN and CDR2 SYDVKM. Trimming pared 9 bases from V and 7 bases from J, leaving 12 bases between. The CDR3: CASRLGSEKLFF. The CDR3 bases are TGTGCCAGTCGCCTCGGGAGTGAAAAACTGTTTTTT.

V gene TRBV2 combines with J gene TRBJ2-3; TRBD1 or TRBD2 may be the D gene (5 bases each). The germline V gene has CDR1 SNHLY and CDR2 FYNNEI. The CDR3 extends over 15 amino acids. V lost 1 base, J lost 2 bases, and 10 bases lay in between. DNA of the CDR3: TGTGCCAGCAGTGAAGATGGGGGAGACACAGATACGCAGTATTTT. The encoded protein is CASSEDGGDTDTQYF.

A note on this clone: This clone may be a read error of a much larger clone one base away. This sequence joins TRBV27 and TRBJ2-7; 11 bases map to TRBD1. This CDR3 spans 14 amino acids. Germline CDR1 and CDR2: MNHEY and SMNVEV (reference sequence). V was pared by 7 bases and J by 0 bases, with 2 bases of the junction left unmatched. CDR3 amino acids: CASKGTGGSYEQYF. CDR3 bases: TGTGCCAGCAAAGGGACAGGGGGCTCCTACGAGCAGTACTTC.

CDR3: CASSNRDRVIAFF. CDR3 sequence (DNA): TGTGCCAGCAGCAACCGGGACAGGGTGATAGCTTTCTTT. The rearrangement links TRBV7-2 to TRBJ1-1, with TRBD1 identical over 9 bases. After removal of 5 bases from V and 10 bases from J, the junction contained 8 bases not matched to a gene. The CDR3 is made up of 13 amino acids. Germline V gene sequence: CDR1 SGHTA, CDR2 FQGNSA.

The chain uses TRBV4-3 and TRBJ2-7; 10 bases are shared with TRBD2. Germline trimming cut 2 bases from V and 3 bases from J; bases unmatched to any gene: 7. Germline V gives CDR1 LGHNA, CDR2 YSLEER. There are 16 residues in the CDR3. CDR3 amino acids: CASSQSSLAGDYEQYF. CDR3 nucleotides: TGCGCCAGCAGCCAATCCTCGCTAGCGGGGGACTACGAGCAGTACTTC.

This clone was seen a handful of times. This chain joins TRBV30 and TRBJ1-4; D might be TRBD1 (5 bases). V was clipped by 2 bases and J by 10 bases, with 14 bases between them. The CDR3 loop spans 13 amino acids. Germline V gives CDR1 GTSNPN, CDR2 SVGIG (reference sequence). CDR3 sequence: CAWSMGGGGKLFF. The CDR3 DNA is TGTGCCTGGAGTATGGGCGGCGGGGGAAAACTGTTTTTT.

The CDR3 nucleotides read TGTGCCAGCAGTTCTCGTGGTAGCGGGGTCCAAGAGACCCAGTACTTC. It translates to CASSSRGSGVQETQYF. The V gene is TRBV27, the J gene TRBJ2-5; the match to TRBD2 covers 8 bases. Germline CDR1 is MNHEY and CDR2 is SMNVEV (reference sequence). With V trimmed by 4 bases and J by 1 base, 8 bases remained unmatched. The CDR3 consists of 16 residues.